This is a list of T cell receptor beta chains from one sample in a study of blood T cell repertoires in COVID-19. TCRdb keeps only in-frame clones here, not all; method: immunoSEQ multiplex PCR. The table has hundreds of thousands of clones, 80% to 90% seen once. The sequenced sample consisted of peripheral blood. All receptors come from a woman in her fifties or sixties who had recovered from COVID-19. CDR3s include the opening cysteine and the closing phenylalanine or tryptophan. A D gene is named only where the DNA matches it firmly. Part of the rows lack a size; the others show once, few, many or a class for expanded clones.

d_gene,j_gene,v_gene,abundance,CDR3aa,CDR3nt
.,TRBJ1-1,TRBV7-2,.,CASSLVGQGTEAFF,TGTGCCAGCAGCTTAGTGGGGCAGGGGACTGAAGCTTTCTTT
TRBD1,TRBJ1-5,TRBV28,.,CASSSSTGDQPQHF,TGTGCCAGCAGTTCCTCGACAGGGGATCAGCCCCAGCATTTT
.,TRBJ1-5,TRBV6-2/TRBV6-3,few,CASSYIVGGRPQHF,TGTGCCAGCAGTTACATTGTAGGAGGAAGGCCCCAGCATTTT
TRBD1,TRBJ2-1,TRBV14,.,CASSQERGTGWIF,TGTGCCAGCAGCCAAGAGAGGGGGACAGGTTGGATCTTC
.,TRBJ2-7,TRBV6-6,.,CASRQSSYEQYF,TGTGCCAGCCGACAGAGCTCCTACGAGCAGTACTTC
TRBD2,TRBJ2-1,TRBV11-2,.,CASSSSGREIDEQFF,TGTGCCAGCAGCTCTAGCGGGAGGGAGATCGATGAGCAGTTCTTC
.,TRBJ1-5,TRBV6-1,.,CASSEGAGHQPQHF,TGTGCCAGCAGTGAAGGGGCAGGCCATCAGCCCCAGCATTTT
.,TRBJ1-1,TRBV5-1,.,CASSVTPGEAFF,TGCGCCAGCAGCGTGACCCCAGGGGAAGCTTTCTTT
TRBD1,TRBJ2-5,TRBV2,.,CASTRDRGRETQYF,TGTGCCAGCACCCGGGACAGGGGGAGGGAGACCCAGTACTTC
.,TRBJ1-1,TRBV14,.,CASSRRRANTEAFF,TGTGCCAGCAGCCGAAGGCGGGCGAACACTGAAGCTTTCTTT
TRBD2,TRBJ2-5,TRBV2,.,CASRRLAGVQETQYF,TGTGCCAGCAGGAGGCTAGCGGGGGTCCAAGAGACCCAGTACTTC
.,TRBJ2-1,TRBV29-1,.,CSVDGPSAYNEQFF,TGCAGCGTCGACGGGCCTAGCGCGTACAATGAGCAGTTCTTC
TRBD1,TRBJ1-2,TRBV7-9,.,CASSLNEGAHRWGYTF,TGTGCCAGCAGCTTAAATGAGGGGGCGCACCGGTGGGGCTACACCTTC
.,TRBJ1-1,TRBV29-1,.,CSVLETGAGEAFF,TGCAGCGTCCTAGAGACAGGTGCGGGTGAAGCTTTCTTT
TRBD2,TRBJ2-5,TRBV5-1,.,CASSPGAGGKETQYF,TGCGCCAGCAGCCCGGGAGCGGGAGGAAAAGAGACCCAGTACTTC